The 3 T cell receptor beta chains listed next were all sequenced from one sample in a study of cytomegalovirus exposure and HLA in healthy donors. The primer mix had 60 Vbeta and 13 Jbeta primers. The method was immunoSEQ multiplex PCR; TCRdb's version includes in-frame clones alone and lacks a portion of them. In the table there are some 180,000 clones, approximately 90% of which are singletons. Source material: PBMCs. These receptors were collected from a boy aged 2-9 years in good health and CMV-seronegative.

The chain couples TRBV28 to TRBJ2-3; tentatively, D is TRBD1 (6 bases). The CDR3 runs to 16 residues. CDR1 and CDR2 (germline): MDHEN, SYDVKM. V was cut by 3 bases and J by 0 bases, with 13 bases left in between. The CDR3: CASSFSQGPSTDTQYF. The CDR3 DNA sequence: TGTGCCAGCAGTTTCTCCCAGGGGCCGAGCACAGATACGCAGTATTTT.

This chain links TRBV7-7 with TRBJ2-5; perhaps TRBD1 as D (7 bases). CDR1 and CDR2 (germline): SSHAT, FNYEAQ (reference sequence). This CDR3 is built from 17 residues. Deletions cut 1 base from V and 5 bases from J, with 20 bases between. CDR3 amino acids: CASSLVSVSGGGETQYF. The CDR3 DNA reads TGTGCCAGCAGCTTAGTTTCTGTTTCAGGGGGAGGCGAGACCCAGTACTTC. The full variable domain, its missing parts supplied by reference TRBV7-7 and TRBJ2-5, is GAGVSQSPRYKVTKRGQDVTLRCDPISSHATLYWYQQALGQGPEFLTYFNYEAQPDKSGLPSDRFSAERPEGSISTLTIQRTEQRDSAMYRCASSLVSVSGGGETQYFGPGTRLLVL.

The chain is built from TRBV29-1 and TRBJ2-5; TRBD1 aligns across 8 bases. The better agreement between TRBJ2-7 and the DNA end casts doubt on the J call. Germline lookup yields CDR1 SQVTM and CDR2 ANQGSEA. The CDR3 is made up of 14 amino acids. The DNA for the CDR3 is TGCAGCGTTTCGGGGACAGGTATTGATTACGAGCAGTACTTC. Amino acids: CSVSGTGIDYEQYF.